The clone carrying this T cell receptor (beta chain) was counted between two and nine times. As yet, its antigen is unknown. This entry is derived from a study of beta chain features in type 1 diabetes. The study's findings and limits: PCR could preferentially amplify shorter templates, alike in patients and controls. Any HLA-type effect on TCRB rearrangement remained unresolved here. The study found moderately but significantly shorter TCRB CDR3s in all four CD4+ subsets of Type 1 diabetes patients.

The CDR3 loop spans 14 amino acids. The V and J ends lost 4 bases and 6 bases, in that order; junction bases with no gene match: 4. Germline-derived CDR1 and CDR2 are LNHDA and SQIVND (reference sequence). The whole isolated RNA underwent reverse transcription, so sequencing captured expressed TCRB transcripts. The table came from immunoSEQ multiplex PCR; TCRdb's copy has only in-frame clones and leaves some out. The data show fewer than 400,000 clones, roughly 8% seen once. The gene calls are TRBV19 and TRBJ2-7; 12 bases are shared with TRBD2. This TCR was recovered from a woman under 30 in good health. Sample: central memory CD4+ T cells from blood. The CDR3 reads CASSTPGLAGEQYF. In nucleotides, the CDR3 is TGTGCCAGTAGTACCCCGGGACTAGCGGGCGAGCAGTACTTC.